The sequence of this T cell receptor beta chain was determined in a study of shared clonotypes between healthy human individuals (dated by TCRdb to 2019 to 2021). About the study as a whole: The cohort included three men and a couple of women between 18 and 49 years of age. For each donor, CD4 naive and CD4 memory were each given three plates, CD8 naive was given two plates, and CD8 memory was given one plate. Blood TCR repertoires of roughly five healthy adults were deeply sequenced to estimate repertoire size and the extent of clonotype sharing between individuals. To increase sequencing depth and limit assay-specific biases, different laboratories used diverse techniques to prepare libraries and sequence TCR repertoires. Per donor, leukapheresis produced somewhere between about 0.94 and 9.5 billion PBMCs.

The CDR3, from cysteine to phenylalanine, totals 14 residues. The sequence is cut down to CDR3 DNA, 42 bases in frame from base 1. Reading the germline V gene (reference sequence) gives CDR1 SEHNR and CDR2 FQNEAQ. The germline ends are 13 bases apart after V is trimmed by 6 bases and J by 4 bases. Using the deep immunoSEQ assay, multiplex PCR amplified TCR CDR3 regions from genomic DNA. Extracted genomic DNA from each cell subset was spread evenly across all wells of several immunoSEQ 96-well plates, with each plate serving as a replicate. For sorted subsets, about 0.2 ug genomic DNA, equal to approximately 30,000 T cell genomes, was loaded into each replicate PCR. Purified libraries were quantified with a Qubit 3.0 fluorometer, sized on a Bioanalyzer 2100, and re-quantified with the KAPA Library Quantification kit. Every immunoSEQ 96-well plate was sequenced on a separate single-read 150-cycle Illumina NextSeq 550 flow cell. On the authors' methods: Because only junctional sequences without quality scores were contained in the immunoSEQ output, filtering matching that applied to full-length reads could not be performed. Sequences were annotated with PyIR, a Python wrapper for IgBLAST v1.9, and V/J genes and CDR3 were assigned using IMGT germline references. Reads with weak V/J assignments (E-value above 1e-6), missing CDR3, stop codons, out-of-frame junctions, or ambiguous translated residues were removed. V3J clonotypes were defined as sequences sharing an identical inferred V gene, J gene, and CDR3 amino acid sequence. To compute the percentage overlap between repertoires, the number of shared unique clonotypes was divided by the size of the smaller repertoire. Richness of each repertoire was evaluated using RTK rarefaction, the Chao1 estimator, and Recon v2.1 estimates of unobserved clonotypes. OLGA was used to compute generation probabilities for all TCRbeta clonotypes that the gDNA method yielded from a handful of donors. The clones in this table, taken by TCRdb from immuneACCESS, are in-frame only. Not every clone is retained; where verified, under half of the shortfall comes from an unresolved V gene, and the cause of the rest is unknown. The V and J calls and clone size were taken over from that table, and D and trimming were inferred from the DNA. The sample includes about 2,200,000 clones, with approximately 94% observed a single time. Together, the top ten hold 1.5% to 2% of the sample.

For this clone: Its antigen has not been determined. No much larger clone exists at a distance of one base, and base qualities are not known.

What the research found in general, with its limitations: About 5% of naive CD4, around 4% of naive CD8, approximately 2.2% of memory CD4, and about 0.4% of memory CD8 clonotypes were shared across several donors. Naive subsets generally had larger estimated clonotype richness than memory subsets. Only blood was sampled, and tissue TCR repertoires likely differ from those in blood. Clonotypes shared by all four sorted-subset donors showed higher generation probabilities than non-shared clonotypes. Because the study included only a small number of donors, the genetic and exposure-history diversity represented was limited. Even with the large sequencing depth, rarefaction of the sorted-subset datasets indicated that sequencing was incomplete. Pairwise subsampling led to the expectation that sequencing depth would affect the degree of clonotype sharing among donors.

For the CD8 naive samples, CD45RO-negative cells were positively selected for CCR7, yielding a CD45RA+CCR7+ population from which TemRA cells were excluded. The donors were healthy, HIV-negative adults with no recently reported acute infections or vaccinations. All donors were Caucasian adults living in Nashville, Tennessee, USA. Blood was obtained by leukapheresis, after which PBMCs were separated by Ficoll-Histopaque density gradient centrifugation and cryopreserved in liquid nitrogen vapor phase. Analytical flow cytometry was used to check the purity and quantity of each magnetically sorted T cell population. Genomic DNA was isolated from each sorted fraction and quantified by UV absorbance on a Nanodrop 2000c.

The clonotype originates from a young man in good health. Some clones in this sample may be carry-over from other donors' samples. The V and J genes are TRBV7-9 and TRBJ2-1, and perhaps TRBD2 as D gene, on 5 matching bases. The sequenced material came from naive CD8+ T cells from PBMCs. The cell subset or site label, as the study defines it: CD45RA+CCR7+. The DNA reads as follows: TGTGCCAGCAGGCCTCTGGGAGAATACAATGAGCAGTTCTTC. Translated, it reads CASRPLGEYNEQFF.